The present T cell receptor (beta chain) was sequenced within a study of T cells in Graves' hyperthyroidism and ophthalmopathy. V was pared by 4 bases and J by 8 bases, with 6 bases of the junction left unmatched. The germline CDR1 and CDR2 sequences are SGHRS and YFSETQ. This CDR3 comprises 15 residues. Study results and limitations: Median prediction lead before ophthalmopathy onset was roughly 6 months with the model.

This clonotype turned up a few times. Antigen: not known. Template material for amplifying TCR beta CDR3 regions consisted of RNA transcripts. The HTBI primer set served for first-round RT-PCR of the TCR CDR3. TCRdb re-called the multiplex PCR reads through MiXCR, storing one row per CDR3 protein. This repertoire shows hundreds of thousands of distinct CDR3 sequences, 12% to 15% found once; its top ten account for 10%. This sequence joins TRBV5-1 and TRBJ2-1; 13 bases match TRBD2. The clonotype comes from a woman aged 18 to 35 with Graves' hyperthyroidism. The sequencing input was blood. CDR3 region: CASSVGLAGVYEQFF. Here the CDR3 DNA reads TGCGCCAGCAGCGTAGGACTAGCGGGAGTATATGAGCAGTTCTTC.